Each of the 5 T cell receptor beta chains below was sequenced from the same sample in a study of T-cell memory formation after mild COVID-19. TCRdb re-derived calls from the 5' RACE reads in MiXCR, one entry per CDR3 protein. The sample has some 320,000 distinct CDR3 sequences; roughly 15% are singletons. Sequencing was done on a sample of PBMCs or a T cell subset sorted from them (not recorded which). The source is a man younger than 35 who had mild COVID-19 (a few samples of this study predate the infection). Cell type and time point are not known.

The V gene is TRBV7-3, the J gene TRBJ2-5; 9 positions agree with TRBD1. CDR1 is SGHTA, CDR2 FQGTGA, per germline. The CDR3 consists of 13 residues. J was trimmed by 4 bases and V by 10 bases; bases with no gene match: 7. The chain's CDR3 is CATGQGKGETQYF. The CDR3 nucleotides are TGTGCCACCGGACAGGGGAAGGGAGAGACCCAGTACTTC. The entire variable domain, with the rest obtained from reference TRBV7-3 and TRBJ2-5, is as follows: GAGVSQTPSNKVTEKGKYVELRCDPISGHTALYWYRQSLGQGPEFLIYFQGTGAADDSGLPNDRFFAVRPEGSVSTLKIQRTERGDSAVYLCATGQGKGETQYFGPGTRLLVL.

This clonotype has only a few counts. CDR3 sequence: CASSQEYPVRAEAFF. In DNA form, the CDR3 reads TGCGCCAGCAGCCAAGAGTACCCGGTTCGGGCTGAAGCTTTCTTT. The V gene is TRBV4-1, the J gene TRBJ1-1; D gene ambiguous. The CDR3 sequence is 15 residues long. Germline CDR1 is MGHRA and CDR2 is YSYEKL. Trimming stripped 0 bases from V and 6 bases from J, with 14 bases between.

The J gene is TRBJ1-2, the V gene TRBV20-1, with no clear D. CDR1 and CDR2 (germline): DFQATT, SNEGSKA (reference sequence). CDR3 length equals 14 residues. Trimming stripped 6 bases from V and 8 bases from J, with 22 bases between. The CDR3 region is CSAPPRQVERGYTF. The CDR3, as DNA: TGCAGTGCACCCCCGAGGCAGGTCGAGCGGGGCTACACCTTC.

This clonotype was picked up a small number of times. The chain couples TRBV20-1 to TRBJ1-3; D is ambiguous. The germline V and J ends were trimmed by 0 bases and 0 bases, with 6 bases remaining between them. Germline-derived CDR1 and CDR2 are DFQATT and SNEGSKA (reference sequence). The CDR3 is 14 amino acids. This CDR3 is CSARDRRSGNTIYF. The CDR3 nucleotides are TGCAGTGCTAGAGATCGCCGCTCTGGAAACACCATATATTTT.

V and J are TRBV6-4 and TRBJ2-2; TRBD2 aligns across 7 bases. V lost 5 bases, J lost 4 bases, and 4 bases stayed unmatched. Germline V CDR1 and CDR2: MRHNA, SNTAGT. The CDR3 runs 14 residues. The CDR3 nucleotides read TGTGCCAGCAGTATCTCGGGGGGCACCGGGGAGCTGTTTTTT. Protein sequence: CASSISGGTGELFF.